These T cell receptor beta chains were read from a single sample in a study of T cell repertoires in cytomegalovirus infection. TCRdb reprocessed the reads via MiXCR and lists one record per CDR3 protein. The table shows 150,000 to 200,000 distinct CDR3 sequences, with over 13% occurring only once. Material: PBMCs. These receptor sequences come from a human donor in good health (CMV status not recorded). Some clones in this sample may be carry-over from other donors' samples. The CDR3 runs from the conserved cysteine through the conserved F or W. A D gene is named only where the DNA matches it firmly. Some rows have no size entry. The others give once, few or many, or a class for an expanded clone.

cdr3_length,j_call,v_call,d_call,clone_size,cdr3_nt,cdr3_aa
16,TRBJ2-1,TRBV20-1,.,many,TGCAGTGCTCAGACGACACTACAAAAAACCTACAATGAGCAGTTCTTC,CSAQTTLQKTYNEQFF
14,TRBJ2-7,TRBV10-3,TRBD2,.,TGTGCCATCAGTGAGGTAGCGGGGGCCTACGAGCAGTACTTC,CAISEVAGAYEQYF
13,TRBJ1-2,TRBV7-9,.,.,TGTGCCAGCAGACAGGGAGCTAACTATGGCTACACCTTC,CASRQGANYGYTF
11,TRBJ1-2,TRBV7-2,.,many,TGTGCCAGCAGCTTAAGCCCCCAGCTCACCTTC,CASSLSPQLTF
16,TRBJ1-5,TRBV28,.,many,TGTGCCAGCAGTTTACGGCGAGGATTGACCGAAGATCCCCAGCATTTT,CASSLRRGLTEDPQHF
15,TRBJ2-6,TRBV2,.,once,TGTGCCAGCAGCCCGCTGGCTCTGCGGGCCAACGTCCTGACTTTC,CASSPLALRANVLTF
15,TRBJ2-2,TRBV29-1,.,.,TGCAGCGTTGAAGATCCCGGCGGATTCTCCGGGGAGCTGTTTTTT,CSVEDPGGFSGELFF
15,TRBJ1-2,TRBV2,TRBD1,.,TGTGCCAGCAGTGCCCGGACAGGGGCTAACTATGGCTACACCTTC,CASSARTGANYGYTF
14,TRBJ2-1,TRBV20-1,.,few,TGCAGTGCTAGCAGGCCGGGGGAAGGAGGTGAGCAGTTCTTC,CSASRPGEGGEQFF
14,TRBJ2-7,TRBV27,.,many,TGTGCCAGCAGTTTAATGGGGGGCGCCGACGAGCAGTACTTC,CASSLMGGADEQYF
13,TRBJ1-1,TRBV28,.,few,TGTGCCAGCGGTTCCCCGATGAACACTGAAGCTTTCTTT,CASGSPMNTEAFF
12,TRBJ1-4,TRBV7-2,.,many,TGTGCCAGCAGCTTCGACCGATCAAAACTGTTTTTT,CASSFDRSKLFF
12,TRBJ1-1,TRBV6-2/TRBV6-3,TRBD1,many,TGTGCCAGCAGTTACCTCGACAGGGTTCGTTTCTTT,CASSYLDRVRFF
14,TRBJ1-2,TRBV7-2,.,many,TGTGCCAGCAGCTTCCACAGGGATAACTATGGCTACACCTTC,CASSFHRDNYGYTF
13,TRBJ1-2,TRBV7-9,TRBD1,few,TGTGCCAGCAGTCTGACAGGGGGCCACGGCTACACCTTC,CASSLTGGHGYTF
17,TRBJ2-5,TRBV18,TRBD1,many,TGTGCCAGCTCACCACCTAATATCTGGACAGGGAAAGAGACCCAGTACTTC,CASSPPNIWTGKETQYF
14,TRBJ2-1,TRBV29-1,.,.,TGCAGCGTTGATGCCCGGACCATCTACAATGAGCAGTTCTTC,CSVDARTIYNEQFF
12,TRBJ2-1,TRBV7-9,.,many,TGTGCCAGCAGCCCGGCACACAATGAGCAGTTCTTC,CASSPAHNEQFF
13,TRBJ1-5,TRBV29-1,.,.,TGCAGCGTTGATGGAGGAGTCGGGCAGCCCCAGCATTTT,CSVDGGVGQPQHF
14,TRBJ1-6,TRBV28,TRBD1,many,TGTGCCAGCACCTCCGGGACAGGGGGCAGGCCCCTCCACTTT,CASTSGTGGRPLHF
15,TRBJ2-1,TRBV9,TRBD1,.,TGTGCCAGCAGCACTGCGACAGGGCGCTACAATGAGCAGTTCTTC,CASSTATGRYNEQFF
12,TRBJ1-2,TRBV29-1,.,few,TGCAGCGTTGAAAGGATGGGGGGTGGCTACACCTTC,CSVERMGGGYTF
12,TRBJ2-1,TRBV29-1,.,.,TGCAGCGACAGGTTCTCCTACAATGAGCAGTTCTTC,CSDRFSYNEQFF
17,TRBJ2-1,TRBV7-2,.,many,TGTGCCAGCAGCTCTGGAGGGGGAGCCCTCCTCTACAATGAGCAGTTCTTC,CASSSGGGALLYNEQFF
12,TRBJ2-5,TRBV12-3/TRBV12-4,.,many,TGTGCCAGCAGGAACAGGGAGGGCACCCAGTACTTC,CASRNREGTQYF
13,TRBJ1-2,TRBV15,.,few,TGTGCCACCAGCAGAGAGGCAGGCTATGGCTACACCTTC,CATSREAGYGYTF
15,TRBJ2-3,TRBV20-1,TRBD2,many,TGCAGTGCTAGAGGATCGCGGGGGTTCGCAGATACGCAGTATTTT,CSARGSRGFADTQYF
18,TRBJ2-7,TRBV27,TRBD1,few,TGTGCCAGCAGTTTAGTGGGCGATATCGGGACAGCGAGCTACGAGCAGTACTTC,CASSLVGDIGTASYEQYF
14,TRBJ2-7,TRBV7-8,.,few,TGTGCCAGCAGCCCGGGCATTCGATGGTACGAGCAGTACTTC,CASSPGIRWYEQYF
18,TRBJ2-7,TRBV15,.,.,TGTGCCACCAGCAGAGATGTCACAGTCCCCTCCTTCTCCTACGAGCAGTACTTC,CATSRDVTVPSFSYEQYF
16,TRBJ1-1,TRBV7-3,.,many,TGTGCCAGCAGCTTAATTGCCAGGGCCATGAACACTGAAGCTTTCTTT,CASSLIARAMNTEAFF
14,TRBJ2-1,TRBV6-2/TRBV6-3,TRBD1,few,TGTGCCAGCAGTTACGCGGACAGGGGGAATGAGCAGTTCTTC,CASSYADRGNEQFF
15,TRBJ1-1,TRBV7-8,TRBD1,few,TGTGCCAGCAGCGGCAAGGACAGGGTCAACACTGAAGCTTTCTTT,CASSGKDRVNTEAFF
13,TRBJ1-1,TRBV12-3/TRBV12-4,.,few,TGTGCCAGCAGTTTAGCCATGGCTTCTGAAGCTTTCTTT,CASSLAMASEAFF
15,TRBJ1-4,TRBV7-2,TRBD1,many,TGTGCCAGCAGCCCAAGGGGGCGCGGTAATGAAAAACTGTTTTTT,CASSPRGRGNEKLFF
14,TRBJ1-2,TRBV28,.,.,TGTGCCAGCAGTTTAGAGCAAGGGAACTATGGCTACACCTTC,CASSLEQGNYGYTF
13,TRBJ2-7,TRBV27,.,.,TGTGCCACCCTCTCCCGCGGAACCTACGAGCAGTACTTC,CATLSRGTYEQYF
14,TRBJ1-1,TRBV5-1,TRBD1,few,TGCGCCAGCAGCTTAGGGACAGGGAGGACTGAAGCTTTCTTT,CASSLGTGRTEAFF
12,TRBJ1-2,TRBV20-1,.,.,TGCAATACTTTCGCGGCTTACTATGGCTACACCTTC,CNTFAAYYGYTF
14,TRBJ2-7,TRBV4-1,.,few,TGTGCCAGCAGCCAAGATCGCGGGGCGGACGAGCAGTACTTC,CASSQDRGADEQYF
14,TRBJ1-5,TRBV7-2,.,few,TGTGCCAGCAGCTTAGGGGGCCCTCTGGGGCCCCAGCATTTT,CASSLGGPLGPQHF
17,TRBJ2-6,TRBV28,.,.,TGTGCCACCCTGGGGTCATCCCCCCTCTCTGGGGCCAACGTCCTGACTTTC,CATLGSSPLSGANVLTF
15,TRBJ2-3,TRBV19,TRBD2,few,TGTGCCAGTATGGCCAGCGGGGGATATTCAGATACGCAGTATTTT,CASMASGGYSDTQYF
16,TRBJ2-3,TRBV6-1,TRBD2,many,TGTGCCAGCACGCGGACTAGCGGGGTGTTAACAGATACGCAGTATTTT,CASTRTSGVLTDTQYF